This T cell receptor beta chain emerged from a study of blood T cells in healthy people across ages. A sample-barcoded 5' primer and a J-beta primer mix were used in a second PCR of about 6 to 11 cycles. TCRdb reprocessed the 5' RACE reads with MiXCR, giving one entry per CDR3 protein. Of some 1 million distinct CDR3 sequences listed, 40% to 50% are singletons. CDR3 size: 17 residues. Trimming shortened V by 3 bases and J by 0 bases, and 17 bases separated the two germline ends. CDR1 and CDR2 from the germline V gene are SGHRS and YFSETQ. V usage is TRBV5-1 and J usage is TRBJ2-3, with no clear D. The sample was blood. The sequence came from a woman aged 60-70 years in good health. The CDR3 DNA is TGCGCCAGCAGCTATCCTAACTTACTCTCTAGCACAGATACGCAGTATTTT. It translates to CASSYPNLLSSTDTQYF.